This T cell receptor beta chain is from a study of cytomegalovirus exposure and HLA in healthy donors. It was with 60 Vbeta and 13 Jbeta primers that the PCR ran. Sequencing used immunoSEQ multiplex PCR; TCRdb keeps in-frame clones, though not all of them. The data hold roughly 190,000 clones, with more than 75% observed a single time. Comments on this clone: What it binds is not known.

The germline V and J ends were trimmed by 6 bases and 1 base, with 16 bases remaining between them. CDR1 SNHLY and CDR2 FYNNEI come from the germline V gene. This CDR3 is 16 amino acids long. Findings of the study overall: The study reported that TCR beta sequences accurately predicted HLA-A and HLA-B alleles in most subjects. The study designated some 180 TCR beta chains cytomegalovirus-associated.

Sequenced: PBMCs. The TCR comes from a young woman in good health and CMV-seronegative. This chain uses TRBV2 with TRBJ2-4, with D tentatively TRBD1 (5 bases). CDR3 DNA: TGTGCCAGCAGAGGGGTATATGGGTCGGCCAAAAACATTCAGTACTTC. This encodes CASRGVYGSAKNIQYF.